This TCR beta chain was documented in a study of blood T cell repertoires in COVID-19. In the study overall: COVID-19 samples, acute and convalescent, were from the United States, Italy and Spain.

The authors' processing: By means of reference gene primer amplification, nucleated cell counts were estimated. The data were produced by immunoSEQ multiplex PCR, yet TCRdb's version contains in-frame clones alone and is incomplete. V and J calls and clone size are those listed in that table; D and trimming were worked out from the DNA. In the table there are some 160,000 clones, about 83% of which are singletons. Recruited during active infection, patients (from Seattle) were subsequently followed longitudinally. Trimming shortened V by 3 bases and J by 5 bases, and 4 bases separated the two germline ends. The CDR3 is 12 residues long. Germline V CDR1 and CDR2: SEHNR, FQNEAQ (reference sequence).

The chain employs TRBV7-9 and TRBJ2-2; D gene uncertain. Sequenced sample: peripheral blood. The source of this sequence is a woman aged 70-85 years with COVID-19, enrolled during active disease. In DNA form, the CDR3 reads TGTGCCAGCAGCTTGTATACCGGGGAGCTGTTTTTT. Its translation is CASSLYTGELFF.